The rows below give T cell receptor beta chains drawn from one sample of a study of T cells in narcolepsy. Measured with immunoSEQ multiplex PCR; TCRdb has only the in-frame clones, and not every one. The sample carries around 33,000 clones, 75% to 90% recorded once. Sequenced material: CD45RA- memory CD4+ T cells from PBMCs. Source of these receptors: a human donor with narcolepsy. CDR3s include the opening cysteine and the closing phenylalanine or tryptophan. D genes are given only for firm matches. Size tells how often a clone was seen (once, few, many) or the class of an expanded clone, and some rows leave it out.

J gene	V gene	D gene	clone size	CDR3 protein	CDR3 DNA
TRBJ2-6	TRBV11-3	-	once	CASSLRRVGSGANVLTF	TGTGCCAGCAGCTTAAGGCGGGTAGGGTCTGGGGCCAACGTCCTGACTTTC
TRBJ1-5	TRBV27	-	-	CASSLSWTGNQPQHF	TGTGCCAGCAGTTTATCATGGACAGGCAATCAGCCCCAGCATTTT
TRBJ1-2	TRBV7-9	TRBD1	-	CASSLSTGVDYGYTF	TGTGCCAGCAGCTTATCGACAGGGGTAGACTATGGCTACACCTTC
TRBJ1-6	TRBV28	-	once	CASSLRQQNSPLHF	TGTGCCAGCAGTTTACGGCAGCAAAATTCACCCCTCCACTTT
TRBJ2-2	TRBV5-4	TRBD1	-	CASSPATGANTGELFF	TGTGCCAGCAGCCCGGCGACAGGGGCGAACACCGGGGAGCTGTTTTTT
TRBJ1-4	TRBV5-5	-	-	CASSSSNWNEKLFF	TGTGCCAGCAGCTCTTCTAACTGGAATGAAAAACTGTTTTTT
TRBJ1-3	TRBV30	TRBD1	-	CAWDEQGAGNTIYF	TGTGCCTGGGACGAACAGGGGGCAGGAAACACCATATATTTT
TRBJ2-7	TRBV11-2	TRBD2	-	CASRPAGASYEQYF	TGTGCCAGCCGGCCAGCGGGGGCCTCCTACGAGCAGTACTTC
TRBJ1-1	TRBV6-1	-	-	CASRVNTEAFF	TGTGCCAGCAGGGTGAACACTGAAGCTTTCTTT
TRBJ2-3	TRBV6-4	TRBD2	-	CASSTGLAGTTDTQYF	TGTGCCAGCAGTACAGGACTAGCGGGCACCACAGATACGCAGTATTTT
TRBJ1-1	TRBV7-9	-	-	CASSQAGNTEAFF	TGTGCCAGCAGCCAAGCAGGGAACACTGAAGCTTTCTTT
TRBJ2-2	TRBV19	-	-	CASHDRSNTGELFF	TGTGCCAGTCACGACAGGTCGAACACCGGGGAGCTGTTTTTT
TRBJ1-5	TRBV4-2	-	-	CASSQPDSFNQPQHF	TGTGCCAGCAGCCAACCGGACAGCTTCAATCAGCCCCAGCATTTT
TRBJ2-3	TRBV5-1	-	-	CASSSLLSTDTQYF	TGCGCCAGCAGTTCCCTACTTAGCACAGATACGCAGTATTTT
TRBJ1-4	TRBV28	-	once	CASIEGTNEKLFF	TGTGCCAGCATAGAGGGGACTAATGAAAAACTGTTTTTT
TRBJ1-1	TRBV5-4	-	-	CASSTAGIAEAFF	TGTGCCAGCAGCACGGCGGGGATTGCTGAAGCTTTCTTT
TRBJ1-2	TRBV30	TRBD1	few	CAWSDRGKGYTF	TGTGCCTGGAGTGACAGGGGGAAGGGCTACACCTTC
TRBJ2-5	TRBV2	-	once	CASLLQETQYF	TGTGCCAGCCTTCTCCAAGAGACCCAGTACTTC
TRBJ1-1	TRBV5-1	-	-	CASSLWGARATEAFF	TGCGCCAGCAGCTTGTGGGGCGCCAGGGCCACTGAAGCTTTCTTT
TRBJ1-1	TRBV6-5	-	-	CASSYKGTTEAFF	TGTGCCAGCAGTTACAAGGGTACCACTGAAGCTTTCTTT
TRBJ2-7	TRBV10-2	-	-	CASSQNFYEQYF	TGCGCCAGCAGCCAGAACTTCTACGAGCAGTACTTC
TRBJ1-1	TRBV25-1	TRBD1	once	CASSETGGTEAFF	TGTGCCAGCAGTGAGACAGGGGGAACTGAAGCTTTCTTT
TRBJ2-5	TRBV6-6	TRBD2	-	CASLGAGGPQETQYF	TGTGCCAGCCTAGGGGCGGGGGGGCCCCAAGAGACCCAGTACTTC
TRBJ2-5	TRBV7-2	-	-	CASSSVSNPQETQYF	TGTGCCAGCAGCTCGGTCAGTAACCCTCAAGAGACCCAGTACTTC